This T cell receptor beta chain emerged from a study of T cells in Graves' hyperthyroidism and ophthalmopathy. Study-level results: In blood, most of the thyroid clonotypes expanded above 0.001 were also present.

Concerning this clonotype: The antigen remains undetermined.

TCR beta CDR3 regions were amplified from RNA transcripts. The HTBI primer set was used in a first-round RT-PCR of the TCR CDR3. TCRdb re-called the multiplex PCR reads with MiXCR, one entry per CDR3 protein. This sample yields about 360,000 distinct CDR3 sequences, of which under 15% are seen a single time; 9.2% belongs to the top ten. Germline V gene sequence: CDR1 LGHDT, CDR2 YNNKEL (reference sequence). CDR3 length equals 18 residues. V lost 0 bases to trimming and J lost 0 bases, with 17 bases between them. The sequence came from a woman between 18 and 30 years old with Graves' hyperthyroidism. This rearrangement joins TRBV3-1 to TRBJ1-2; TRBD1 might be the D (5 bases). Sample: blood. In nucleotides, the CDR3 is TGTGCCAGCAGCCAAGATTTCGGCAGACGGGGGTCTAACTATGGCTACACCTTC. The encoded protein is CASSQDFGRRGSNYGYTF.